One T cell receptor beta chain is described in this entry. The data are from a study of blood T cell repertoires in COVID-19. At the level of the study: The origin of the acute and convalescent COVID-19 samples was the United States, Italy and Spain. PBMCs, B-cell-depleted T cells, or T cells were the source of the cDNA or gDNA that made up the material.

Original analysis: Reference gene primer amplification yielded estimated nucleated cell counts. The table came from immunoSEQ multiplex PCR; TCRdb's copy has only in-frame clones and leaves some out. That table supplies the V and J calls and clone size; D and trimming were determined from the DNA. The table lists around 120,000 clones, over 70% of them singletons. V lost 4 bases, J lost 0 bases, and 6 bases stayed unmatched. Germline V CDR1 and CDR2: MNHEY, SVGAGI. CDR3 length equals 16 residues. Input material: peripheral blood. The V call is TRBV6-5, the J call TRBJ1-3, with 7 nucleotides matching TRBD1. The TCR originated in a man in his 70s with acute or convalescent COVID-19. The CDR3 region is CASSFPGQLSGNTIYF. The CDR3 bases are TGTGCCAGCAGTTTCCCGGGACAGCTCTCTGGAAACACCATATATTTT.